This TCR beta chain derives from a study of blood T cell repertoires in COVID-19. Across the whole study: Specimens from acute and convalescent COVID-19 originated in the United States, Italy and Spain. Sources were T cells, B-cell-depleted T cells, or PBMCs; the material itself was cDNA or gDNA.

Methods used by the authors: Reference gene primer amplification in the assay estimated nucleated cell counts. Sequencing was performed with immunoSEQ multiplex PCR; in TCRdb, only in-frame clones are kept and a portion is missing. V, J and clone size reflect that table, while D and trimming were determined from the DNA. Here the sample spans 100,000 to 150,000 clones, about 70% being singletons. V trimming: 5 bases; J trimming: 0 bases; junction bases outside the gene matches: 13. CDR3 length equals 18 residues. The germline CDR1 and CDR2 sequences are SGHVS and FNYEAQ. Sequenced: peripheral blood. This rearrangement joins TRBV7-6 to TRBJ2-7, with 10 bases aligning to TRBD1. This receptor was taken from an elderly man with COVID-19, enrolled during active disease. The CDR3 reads CASSPTLWTGGSSYEQYF. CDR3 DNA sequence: TGTGCCAGCAGCCCGACCTTATGGACAGGGGGGAGCTCCTACGAGCAGTACTTC.